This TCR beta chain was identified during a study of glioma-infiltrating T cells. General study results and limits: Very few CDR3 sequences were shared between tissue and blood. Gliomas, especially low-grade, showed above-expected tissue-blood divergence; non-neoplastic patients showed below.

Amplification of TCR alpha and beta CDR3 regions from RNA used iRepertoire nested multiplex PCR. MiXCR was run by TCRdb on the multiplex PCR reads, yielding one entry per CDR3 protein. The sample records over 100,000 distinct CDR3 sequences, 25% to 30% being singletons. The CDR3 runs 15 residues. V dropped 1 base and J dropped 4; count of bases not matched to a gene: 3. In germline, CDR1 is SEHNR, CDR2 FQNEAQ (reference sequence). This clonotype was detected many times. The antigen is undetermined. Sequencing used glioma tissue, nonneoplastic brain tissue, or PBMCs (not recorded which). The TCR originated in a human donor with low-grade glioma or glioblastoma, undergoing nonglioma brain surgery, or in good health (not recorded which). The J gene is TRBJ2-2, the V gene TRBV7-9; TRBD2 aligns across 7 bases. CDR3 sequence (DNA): TGTGCCAGCAGCTTAGTAGCGGGTTCCACCGGGGAGCTGTTTTTT. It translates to CASSLVAGSTGELFF.